This section outlines one TCR beta chain sequence together with its context. Its matching antigen is unknown. The data were obtained in a study of T cell responses to AZD1222 COVID-19 vaccine. Clones were sequenced by immunoSEQ multiplex PCR, and TCRdb holds only the in-frame ones, with some missing. The data contain about 96,000 clones, around nine tenths of them singletons. Study results and limitations: Spike as a whole was targeted by vaccine-associated CD4 TCRs, dominant at 160-218 and 743-854. The donor group comprised mostly white British people and more females; the analysis possibly underestimated clonal diversity. Close to half of all spike-specific TCRs reportedly target regions of the variants that are unmutated. Spike-specific TCR repertoires showed rising breadth and depth after two AZD1222 doses.

The germline CDR1 and CDR2 sequences are SGHDN and FVKESK. The length of the CDR3 is 13 residues. Deletions cut 2 bases from V and 9 bases from J, with 11 bases between. This receptor was identified in an adult in good health. The genes are TRBV14 and TRBJ2-1; D is undetermined. Sequenced material: peripheral blood, taken on day 0 of MenACWY control vaccination. This CDR3 is CASSQPPRTEQFF. The CDR3 DNA reads as TGTGCCAGCAGCCAACCCCCCAGAACTGAGCAGTTCTTC.